This T cell receptor (beta chain) was retrieved from a study of regulatory T cells in long-lasting Graves disease. The study's findings and limits: The persistent group shared about 2,500 public clonotypes, more than the approximately 930 shared by new patients. Segments TRBV28, TRBJ1-2 and TRBJ2-5 showed preferential usage in persistent disease.

To make TCR beta libraries, researchers used iRepertoire HTBI primers and Arm-PCR of CDR3 regions. Methods used by the authors: Identification yielded around 58 TRBV and over eleven TRBJ segments across samples. TCRdb ran MiXCR on the multiplex PCR reads and lists one entry per CDR3 protein. The V and J calls and clone size come from TCRdb's table, not from the authors' own analysis. This repertoire shows hundreds of thousands of distinct CDR3 sequences, roughly 21% found once; its top ten account for just under 30%. Time point here: persistent/refractory GD, antithyroid drugs over 5 years with positive TRAb. The TCR library was made from RNA extracted from PBMCs. Many counts were recorded for this clonotype. Its matching antigen is unknown. Germline CDR1 is MDHEN and CDR2 is SYDVKM. Trimming removed 3 bases from V and 5 bases from J; junction bases left unmatched: 4. This CDR3 has 16 residues.

The gene calls are TRBV28 and TRBJ2-2, with TRBD2 matching over 12 bases. Specimen: peripheral blood mononuclear cells (PBMCs), collected when the disease was refractory, from a patient treated with antithyroid drugs. The receptor comes from a female donor with Graves disease. The DNA for the CDR3 is TGTGCCAGCAGTTTGACTAGCGGGAGTGGAACCGGGGAGCTGTTTTTT. Its protein product is CASSLTSGSGTGELFF.